This TCR beta chain was profiled in a study of OX40 agonist ivuxolimab in advanced cancers. Study information: Treatment of patients was with ivuxolimab, an agonistic anti-OX40 (CD134) antibody. Study-wide points: Among the lowest levels of clonal expansion were found in partial responders at 0.1-3.0 mg/kg. The average count of expanded clones was higher among CD8+ T cells than among CD4+. Clones of CD4+ and CD8+ blood T cells grew by week 6 at doses of 0.1 to 3.0 mg/kg.

Points on this clone: Its antigen is unknown.

This CDR3 has 16 amino acids. In germline, CDR1 is SGHRS, CDR2 YFSETQ. The J segment lost 2 bases and the V segment lost 3 bases, leaving 4 bases of the junction unmatched. Sequencing was performed with immunoSEQ multiplex PCR; in TCRdb, only in-frame clones are kept and a portion is missing. The table has under 90,000 clones, approximately 90% seen once; the top ten hold 0.99%. This material consisted of CD4+ or CD8+ T cells sorted from blood, taken in a trial of the OX40 agonist ivuxolimab. This clonotype was obtained from an adult with an advanced solid tumor such as melanoma, head and neck, liver or kidney cancer. This chain uses TRBV5-1 with TRBJ2-5; the match to TRBD2 covers 13 bases. The CDR3 bases are TGCGCCAGCAGCTGGGGACTAGCGGGACCTCAAGAGACCCAGTACTTC. As protein: CASSWGLAGPQETQYF.